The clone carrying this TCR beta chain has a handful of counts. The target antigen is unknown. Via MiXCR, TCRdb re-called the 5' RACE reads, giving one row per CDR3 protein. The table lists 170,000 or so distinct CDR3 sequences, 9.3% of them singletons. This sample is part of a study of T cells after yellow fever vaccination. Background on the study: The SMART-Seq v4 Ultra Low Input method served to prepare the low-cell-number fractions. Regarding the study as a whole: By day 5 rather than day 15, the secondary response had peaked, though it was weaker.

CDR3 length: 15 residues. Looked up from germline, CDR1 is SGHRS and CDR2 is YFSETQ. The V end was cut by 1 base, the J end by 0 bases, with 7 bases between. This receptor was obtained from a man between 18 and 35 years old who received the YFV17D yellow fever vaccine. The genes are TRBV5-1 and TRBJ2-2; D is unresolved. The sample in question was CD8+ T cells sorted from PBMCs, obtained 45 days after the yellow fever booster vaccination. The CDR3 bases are TGCGCCAGCAGCTTGAAGGGTTCGAACACCGGGGAGCTGTTTTTT. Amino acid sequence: CASSLKGSNTGELFF. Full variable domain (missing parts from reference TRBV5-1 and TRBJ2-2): KAGVTQTPRYLIKTRGQQVTLSCSPISGHRSVSWYQQTPGQGLQFLFEYFSETQRNKGNFPGRFSGRQFSNSRSEMNVSTLELGDSALYLCASSLKGSNTGELFFGEGSRLTVL.